Following are 21 T cell receptor beta chains from one sample sequenced in a study of blood T cell repertoires in COVID-19. Assay: immunoSEQ multiplex PCR; the TCRdb copy retains only in-frame clones and omits some. The repertoire includes about 82,000 clones, roughly 90% of them detected once, and 0.95% to 1.5% sits in the top ten. Material: PBMCs or T cells enriched from blood (not recorded which). These receptors all come from a woman between 50 and 59 years old with acute COVID-19.

V is TRBV30 and J is TRBJ1-6, with D possibly being TRBD1 (5 bases). Germline CDR1 is GTSNPN and CDR2 is SVGIG (reference sequence). The V gene lost 4 bases and the J gene lost 7 bases, with 11 bases spanning the gap. The CDR3 has 13 residues. The CDR3 protein is CAWTEGRNSPLHF. The CDR3 DNA reads TGTGCCTGGACCGAGGGGAGGAATTCACCCCTCCACTTT.

V and J are TRBV11-2 and TRBJ1-4; D is undetermined. Trimming removed 1 base from V and 0 bases from J, with 12 bases in between. CDR1 and CDR2 (germline): SGHAT, FQNNGV. The CDR3 extends over 17 amino acids. The CDR3 sequence is CASSLGAQSATNEKLFF. The CDR3 nucleotides are TGTGCCAGCAGCTTAGGCGCGCAAAGTGCAACTAATGAAAAACTGTTTTTT.

J is TRBJ1-1 and V is TRBV12-3 or TRBV12-4; D gene ambiguous. The CDR3 sequence is 12 residues long. V was pared by 5 bases and J by 3 bases, with 7 bases between. DNA for the CDR3: TGTGCCAGCAGTCCCACGGACACTGAAGCTTTCTTT. As protein: CASSPTDTEAFF.

The V and J genes are TRBV18 and TRBJ1-1; possible D gene TRBD1, 5 bases. The CDR3 runs 13 residues. V dropped 6 bases and J dropped 11 bases, with 19 bases sitting between them. CDR1 and CDR2 (germline): KGHSH, LQKENI. The CDR3 sequence: CASSPSDSVHAFF. In DNA form, the CDR3 reads TGTGCCAGCTCCCCATCCGACAGCGTTCACGCTTTCTTT.

The rearrangement joins TRBV6-5 to TRBJ1-2; D is undetermined. The CDR3 loop spans 13 amino acids. Germline V gene sequence: CDR1 MNHEY, CDR2 SVGAGI. The V end was cut by 7 bases, the J end by 4 bases, with 13 bases between. The CDR3: CASTQDTFYGYTF. Written as DNA, the CDR3 is TGTGCCAGCACGCAAGACACTTTCTATGGCTACACCTTC.

This rearrangement joins TRBV7-6 to TRBJ2-3; 7 bases fit TRBD1. The germline CDR1 and CDR2 sequences are SGHVS and FNYEAQ. CDR3 length equals 15 residues. The J segment lost 4 bases and the V segment lost 2 bases, leaving 6 bases of the junction unmatched. The CDR3 region has the DNA TGTGCCAGCAGCTTAAATCAGGACAGGCCAGATACGCAGTATTTT. Translating gives CASSLNQDRPDTQYF.

The chain has TRBV7-6 and TRBJ2-3; the match to TRBD2 covers 10 bases. V was clipped by 5 bases and J by 4 bases; unmatched bases: 9. CDR1 is SGHVS and CDR2 is FNYEAQ in the germline V gene. This CDR3 comprises 16 residues. The CDR3 sequence is CASSPRLAGVADTQYF. The CDR3 region has the DNA TGTGCCAGCAGCCCCAGGCTAGCGGGAGTAGCAGATACGCAGTATTTT.

This clone was counted a single time. The CDR3 bases are TGTGCCAGCAGCTTTGTTCTCCACACTGAAGCTTTCTTT. Translating gives CASSFVLHTEAFF. The chain joins TRBV7-9 to TRBJ1-1; D gene ambiguous. V was trimmed by 3 bases and J by 3 bases, leaving 8 bases between them. Germline V gene lookup returns CDR1 SEHNR and CDR2 FQNEAQ (reference sequence). The CDR3 consists of 13 residues.

This chain uses TRBV19 with TRBJ1-3; D is uncertain. The V gene lost 5 bases and the J gene lost 0 bases, with 8 bases spanning the gap. Germline assignment: CDR1 LNHDA and CDR2 SQIVND (reference sequence). The CDR3 loop spans 14 amino acids. This chain's CDR3 is CASSAGSSGNTIYF. CDR3 DNA sequence: TGTGCCAGTAGTGCAGGTTCCTCTGGAAACACCATATATTTT.

The chain employs TRBV27 and TRBJ1-2, with 9 bases identical to TRBD1. CDR1 and CDR2 from the germline V gene are MNHEY and SMNVEV (reference sequence). J gave up 6 bases and V 2 bases, and 4 bases lay outside the gene matches. This CDR3 is 14 amino acids long. The CDR3 reads CASSLGTGIHGYTF. The CDR3 nucleotides are TGTGCCAGCAGTTTAGGGACAGGGATTCATGGCTACACCTTC.

The rearrangement uses TRBV19 and TRBJ2-2; 8 positions match TRBD2. The V gene end was trimmed by 3 bases and the J gene end by 7 bases; junction bases not matched to a gene: 10. The germline CDR1 and CDR2 sequences are LNHDA and SQIVND (reference sequence). The CDR3 length is 16 residues. CDR3 amino acids: CASSMASGSTGGELFF. The DNA for the CDR3 is TGTGCCAGTAGTATGGCGAGCGGGAGTACCGGCGGGGAGCTGTTTTTT. The variable domain in full, with the rest retrieved from reference TRBV19 and TRBJ2-2, is DGGITQSPKYLFRKEGQNVTLSCEQNLNHDAMYWYRQDPGQGLRLIYYSQIVNDFQKGDIAEGYSVSREKKESFPLTVTSAQKNPTAFYLCASSMASGSTGGELFFGEGSRLTVL.

The chain couples TRBV15 to TRBJ1-4; possibly TRBD1 for D (5 bases). The CDR3 runs to 16 residues. Germline lookup yields CDR1 LNHNV and CDR2 YYDKDF (reference sequence). V was cut by 0 bases and J by 0 bases, with 8 bases left in between. The CDR3 here is CATSRDPGATNEKLFF. CDR3 DNA sequence: TGTGCCACCAGCAGAGATCCGGGGGCAACTAATGAAAAACTGTTTTTT.

This chain joins TRBV11-2 and TRBJ2-5; 12 bases line up with TRBD1. Germline V gene sequence: CDR1 SGHAT, CDR2 FQNNGV. This CDR3 comprises 16 residues. The ends lost 5 bases at V and 7 bases at J; junction bases unmatched: 11. The CDR3 spells CASSGQRDRGRGTQYF. CDR3 bases: TGTGCCAGCAGCGGACAAAGGGACAGGGGGCGCGGGACCCAGTACTTC.

V is TRBV5-4 and J is TRBJ2-3; D is ambiguous. Germline assignment: CDR1 SGHNT and CDR2 YYREEE (reference sequence). This CDR3 spans 14 amino acids. V gave up 2 bases and J gave up 1 base, with 8 bases separating them. The CDR3 DNA sequence: TGTGCCAGCAGCTTAAGCAGCGGCACAGATACGCAGTATTTT. It is translated as CASSLSSGTDTQYF.

The J gene is TRBJ2-7, the V gene TRBV27, with TRBD2 identical over 11 bases. The CDR3 sequence is 15 residues long. In germline, CDR1 is MNHEY, CDR2 SMNVEV (reference sequence). Trimming took 5 bases from V and 2 from J; bases not matched to a gene: 5. The CDR3 DNA is TGTGCCAGCAGTCGCTTAGCGGGAGGGCCCTACGAGCAGTACTTC. It encodes CASSRLAGGPYEQYF.

This clone is a singleton in its sample. This chain connects TRBV11-2 to TRBJ2-5, with 8 bases identical to TRBD2. The V gene end was trimmed by 2 bases and the J gene end by 4 bases; junction bases not matched to a gene: 9. The germline V gene has CDR1 SGHAT and CDR2 FQNNGV. This CDR3 is 16 amino acids long. The CDR3 region has the DNA TGTGCCAGCAGCTTACGGGGACCGGGAGGGGGAGAGACCCAGTACTTC. Its protein is CASSLRGPGGGETQYF.

This chain joins TRBV2 and TRBJ1-3; D perhaps matches TRBD1 (5 bases). Germline V lookup: CDR1 SNHLY, CDR2 FYNNEI. V was pared by 6 bases and J by 8 bases, with 14 bases between. This CDR3 region has 13 residues. Here the CDR3 reads CASRGPSPHTIYF. CDR3 DNA sequence: TGTGCCAGCAGGGGGCCTTCCCCTCACACCATATATTTT.

This chain uses TRBV19 with TRBJ2-1, with 9 bases that match TRBD1. The CDR3 covers 15 residues. Germline V gives CDR1 LNHDA, CDR2 SQIVND (reference sequence). J was trimmed by 7 bases and V by 5 bases; bases with no gene match: 9. The CDR3 DNA follows: TGTGCCAGTAGTCCCGGGGACAGGGATGGGAATGAGCAGTTCTTC. This gives the protein CASSPGDRDGNEQFF. Full variable domain (missing parts from reference TRBV19 and TRBJ2-1): DGGITQSPKYLFRKEGQNVTLSCEQNLNHDAMYWYRQDPGQGLRLIYYSQIVNDFQKGDIAEGYSVSREKKESFPLTVTSAQKNPTAFYLCASSPGDRDGNEQFFGPGTRLTVL.

The gene calls are TRBV25-1 and TRBJ1-1, with D unclear. The length of the CDR3 is 15 residues. Germline V gives CDR1 MGHDK, CDR2 SYGVNS. V was shortened by 0 bases and J by 1 base, with 9 bases between the two germline ends. The CDR3 spells CASSEYRGPNTEAFF. CDR3 in DNA: TGTGCCAGCAGTGAATACAGAGGGCCGAACACTGAAGCTTTCTTT.

The chain carries TRBV5-1 and TRBJ2-1; D unresolved. Per the germline V gene, CDR1 is SGHRS and CDR2 is YFSETQ. The CDR3 is made up of 15 amino acids. The V and J ends lost 1 base and 0 bases respectively, with 8 bases between them. DNA of the CDR3: TGCGCCAGCAGCTTGTATCCGGGCTCCTACAATGAGCAGTTCTTC. Amino acids: CASSLYPGSYNEQFF.

The chain links TRBV7-9 to TRBJ1-1; 9 nucleotides agree with TRBD1. V trimming: 5 bases; J trimming: 6 bases; junction bases outside the gene matches: 4. Looked up from germline, CDR1 is SEHNR and CDR2 is FQNEAQ (reference sequence). The CDR3 runs 13 residues. Here the CDR3 reads CASSRDRAPEAFF. The CDR3 DNA is TGTGCCAGCAGCCGGGACAGGGCCCCTGAAGCTTTCTTT.